One and the same sample provided the 6 T cell receptor beta chains below, sequenced in a study of blood T cell repertoires in COVID-19. This table comes from immunoSEQ multiplex PCR, and its TCRdb copy is limited to in-frame clones, with some not included. The sample has some 200,000 clones, around 80% seen once; the top ten hold about 1.4%. Sequences were obtained from peripheral blood. These receptors were taken from a middle-aged woman who had recovered from COVID-19.

The genes are TRBV29-1 and TRBJ1-2; 7 bases agree with TRBD1. This CDR3 is 13 amino acids long. J lost 1 base, V lost 7 bases, and 6 bases had no gene match. CDR1 is SQVTM and CDR2 is ANQGSEA in the germline V gene. The CDR3 sequence is CSARTGNNYGYTF. The CDR3 DNA follows: TGCAGCGCCAGGACAGGAAATAACTATGGCTACACCTTC.

The chain couples TRBV7-3 to TRBJ2-1; 14 nucleotides match TRBD2. Trimming at V came to 3 bases and at J to 8 bases, leaving 3 bases not matched to a gene. The CDR3 consists of 15 residues. Germline CDR1 reads SGHTA; CDR2 reads FQGTGA. DNA for the CDR3: TGTGCCAGCAGCTTCGGACTAGCGGGGGGTGATGAGCAGTTCTTC. Amino acids: CASSFGLAGGDEQFF.

This chain uses TRBV6-5 with TRBJ2-5; tentatively, D is TRBD1 (6 bases). This CDR3 contains 14 residues. V gave up 6 bases and J gave up 4 bases, with 15 bases separating them. Germline-derived CDR1 and CDR2 are MNHEY and SVGAGI. The CDR3 here is CASSFRGGLETQYF. The CDR3 DNA reads as TGTGCCAGCAGCTTCCGAGGGGGATTAGAGACCCAGTACTTC.

The chain couples TRBV11-3 to TRBJ2-3; 7 bases agree with TRBD2. Germline lookup yields CDR1 SGHNT and CDR2 YENEEA. The V segment lost 6 bases and the J segment 6 bases; nucleotides outside the gene matches: 9. The CDR3 spans 14 residues. This CDR3 reads CASSMGRRGDTQYF. DNA of the CDR3: TGTGCCAGCAGTATGGGTAGGCGGGGGGATACGCAGTATTTT.

This chain uses TRBV28 with TRBJ1-3; D is uncertain. The CDR3 is 15 residues long. Germline V CDR1 and CDR2: MDHEN, SYDVKM. Trimming took off 3 bases at V and 4 bases at J, with 13 bases between the two ends. CDR3 sequence reads: CASSLGRAGGNTIYF. In nucleotides, the CDR3 is TGTGCCAGCAGTTTGGGAAGGGCGGGAGGAAACACCATATATTTT.

The rearrangement joins TRBV15 to TRBJ1-5; 7 positions agree with TRBD1. Losses at the gene ends were 0 bases for V and 4 bases for J; bases not matched to a gene: 9. The CDR3 runs 17 residues. CDR1 LNHNV and CDR2 YYDKDF come from the germline V gene (reference sequence). The CDR3 protein is CATSRDHDRALNQPQHF. As DNA, the CDR3 is TGTGCCACCAGCAGAGATCACGACAGGGCCCTAAATCAGCCCCAGCATTTT.